This T cell receptor beta chain originates from a study of STAT5B mutations in CD4+ large granular lymphocyte leukemia. Study-level results: Compared with healthy controls (2/35), patient top clones favored TRBV06 (8/27).

This was a survey-level run. Per the original data handling: The detection floor for productive clonotype frequency was 2.59 x 10-5. Using immunoSEQ multiplex PCR, the repertoire was profiled, and TCRdb retains in-frame clones only, with some absent. The DNA gave D and trimming, while V, J and clone size come from that table. In the table there are tens of thousands of clones, around 85% of which are singletons. The CDR3 is 16 residues long. Per germline, CDR1 WSHSY and CDR2 SAAADI. V lost 5 bases and J lost 4; bases outside the gene matches: 7. With respect to this clone: Its specificity is unknown.

The chain has TRBV10-2 and TRBJ2-3; 12 nucleotides align to TRBD2. The source of this sequence is a human donor in good health. The specimen was CD4+ T cells from blood buffy coats. CDR3 DNA sequence: TGCGCCAGCAGTCTAGCGGGAGGGCCAGCGGCAGATACGCAGTATTTT. As protein: CASSLAGGPAADTQYF.